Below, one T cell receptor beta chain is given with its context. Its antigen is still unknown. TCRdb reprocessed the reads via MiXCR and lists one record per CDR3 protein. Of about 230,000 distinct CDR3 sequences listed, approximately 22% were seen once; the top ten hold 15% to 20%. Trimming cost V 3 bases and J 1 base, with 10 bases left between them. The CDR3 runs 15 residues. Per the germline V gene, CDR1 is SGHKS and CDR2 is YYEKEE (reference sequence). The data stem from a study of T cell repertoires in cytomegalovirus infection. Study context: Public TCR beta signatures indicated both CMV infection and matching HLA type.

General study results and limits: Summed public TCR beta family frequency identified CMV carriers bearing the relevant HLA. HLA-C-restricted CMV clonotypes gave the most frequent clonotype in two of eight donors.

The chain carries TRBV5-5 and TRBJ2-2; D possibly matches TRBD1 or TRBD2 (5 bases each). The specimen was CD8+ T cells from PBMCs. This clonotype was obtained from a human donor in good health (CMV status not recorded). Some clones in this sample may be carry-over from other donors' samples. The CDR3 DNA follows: TGTGCCAGCAGCTCCCGGGGCCAGAACACCGGGGAGCTGTTTTTT. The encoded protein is CASSSRGQNTGELFF.